This T cell receptor beta chain emerged from a study of blood T cell repertoires in COVID-19. Study-level background: Nucleic acid was either cDNA or gDNA, and it came from T cells, B-cell-depleted T cells, or PBMCs.

Original analysis: Amplifying reference gene primers gave estimates of nucleated cell counts. TCRdb keeps only in-frame clones here, not all; method: immunoSEQ multiplex PCR. D and trimming come from the DNA, and the V and J calls and clone size come from that table. The profile shows some 400,000 clones, roughly 86% of them singletons. CDR3 length: 14 amino acids. Germline V gives CDR1 SNHLY, CDR2 FYNNEI. The ends were cut back, 4 bases at V and 2 bases at J, with 11 bases in the middle. The cohort comprised adults aged about 18 to 90 years residing in approximately 25 US areas. Cohort 3 donors counted as recovered after two negative PCRs, clearance, or resolved symptoms.

The chain uses TRBV2 and TRBJ1-1, with D unclear. The clonotype was recovered from a woman in her 30s who had recovered from COVID-19. The source material was PBMCs or T cells enriched from blood (not recorded which). The CDR3 spells CASSGSVYNTEAFF. In nucleotides, the CDR3 is TGTGCCAGCAGTGGGAGCGTATACAACACTGAAGCTTTCTTT.